This TCR beta chain was identified during a study of T-cell memory formation after mild COVID-19. The V end was cut by 4 bases, the J end by 0 bases, with 14 bases between. Germline CDR1 reads SGDLS; CDR2 reads YYNGEE. CDR3 length: 15 amino acids. TCRdb independently ran MiXCR on the 5' RACE reads; one entry per CDR3 protein. The repertoire holds approximately 410,000 distinct CDR3 sequences, with roughly a quarter as singletons. Sequenced sample: PBMCs or a T cell subset sorted from them (not recorded which). This rearrangement joins TRBV9 to TRBJ2-7, with D perhaps matching TRBD1 or TRBD2 (5 bases each). This clonotype was obtained from an adult woman who had mild COVID-19 (a few samples of this study predate the infection). Cell type and time point are not known. The CDR3: CASSIRDRSSYEQYF. Here the CDR3 DNA reads TGTGCCAGCAGCATACGGGACCGTTCCTCCTACGAGCAGTACTTC.